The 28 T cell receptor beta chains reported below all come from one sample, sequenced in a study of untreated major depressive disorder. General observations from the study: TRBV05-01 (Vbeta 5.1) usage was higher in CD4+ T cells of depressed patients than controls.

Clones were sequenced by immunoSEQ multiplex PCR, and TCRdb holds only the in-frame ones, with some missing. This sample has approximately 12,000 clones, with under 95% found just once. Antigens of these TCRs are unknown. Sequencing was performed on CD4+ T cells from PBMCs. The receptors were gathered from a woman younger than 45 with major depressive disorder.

The CDR3 here is CASSSQGNQPQHF. As DNA, the CDR3 is TGTGCCAGTAGTTCCCAAGGCAATCAGCCCCAGCATTTT. The gene calls are TRBV19 and TRBJ1-5; no clear D gene. The V and J ends lost 5 bases and 2 bases respectively, with 7 bases between them. The V gene's germline CDR1 is LNHDA and CDR2 SQIVND (reference sequence). The CDR3 has 13 residues.

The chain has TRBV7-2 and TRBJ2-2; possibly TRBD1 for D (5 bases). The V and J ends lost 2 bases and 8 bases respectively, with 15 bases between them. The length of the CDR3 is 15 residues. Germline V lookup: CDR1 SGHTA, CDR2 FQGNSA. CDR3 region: CASSLPQAGFGELFF. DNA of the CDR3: TGTGCCAGCAGCTTACCCCAAGCAGGGTTTGGGGAGCTGTTTTTT. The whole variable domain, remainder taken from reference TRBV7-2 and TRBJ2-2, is GAGVSQSPSNKVTEKGKDVELRCDPISGHTALYWYRQSLGQGLEFLIYFQGNSAPDKSGLPSDRFSAERTGGSVSTLTIQRTQQEDSAVYLCASSLPQAGFGELFFGEGSRLTVL.

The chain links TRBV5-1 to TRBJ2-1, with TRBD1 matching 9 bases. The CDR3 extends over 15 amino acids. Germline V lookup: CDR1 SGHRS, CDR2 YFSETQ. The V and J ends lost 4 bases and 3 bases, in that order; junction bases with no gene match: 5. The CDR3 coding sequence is TGCGCCAGCAGCGGGGGACAGGGCTACTACAATGAGCAGTTCTTC. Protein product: CASSGGQGYYNEQFF.

The DNA for the CDR3 is TGTGCCAGCACCTCGAGGGGTAATGAGCAGTTCTTC. It translates to CASTSRGNEQFF. J is TRBJ2-1 and V is TRBV6-5, with D possibly called TRBD1 or TRBD2 (5 bases each). V was cut by 7 bases and J by 7 bases, with 11 bases left in between. Germline V gene sequence: CDR1 MNHEY, CDR2 SVGAGI. The CDR3 is made up of 12 amino acids.

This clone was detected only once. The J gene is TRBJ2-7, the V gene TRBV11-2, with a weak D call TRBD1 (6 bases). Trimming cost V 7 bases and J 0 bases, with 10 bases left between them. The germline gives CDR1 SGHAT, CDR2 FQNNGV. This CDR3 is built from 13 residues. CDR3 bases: TGTGCCAGCAAGGGACACCACTCCTACGAGCAGTACTTC. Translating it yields CASKGHHSYEQYF. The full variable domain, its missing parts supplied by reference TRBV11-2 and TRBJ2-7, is EAGVAQSPRYKIIEKRQSVAFWCNPISGHATLYWYQQILGQGPKLLIQFQNNGVVDDSQLPKDRFSAERLKGVDSTLKIQPAKLEDSAVYLCASKGHHSYEQYFGPGTRLTVT.

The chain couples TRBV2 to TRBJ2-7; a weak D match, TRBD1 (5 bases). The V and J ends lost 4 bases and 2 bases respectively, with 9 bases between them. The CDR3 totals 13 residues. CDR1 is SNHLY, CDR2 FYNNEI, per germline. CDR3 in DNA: TGTGCCAGCAGTGGACAGCTCGCCTACGAGCAGTACTTC. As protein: CASSGQLAYEQYF.

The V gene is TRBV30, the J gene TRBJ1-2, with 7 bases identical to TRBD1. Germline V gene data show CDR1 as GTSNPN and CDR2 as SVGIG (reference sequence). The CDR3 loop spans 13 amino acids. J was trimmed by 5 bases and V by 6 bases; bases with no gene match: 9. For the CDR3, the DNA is TGTGCCTGCCTGAGACAGGGCCTATATGGCTACACCTTC. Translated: CACLRQGLYGYTF.

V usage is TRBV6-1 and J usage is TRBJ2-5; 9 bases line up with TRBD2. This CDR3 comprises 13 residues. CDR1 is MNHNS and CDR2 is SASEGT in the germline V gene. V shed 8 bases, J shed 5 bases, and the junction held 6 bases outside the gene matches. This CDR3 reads CASGTSLWETQYF. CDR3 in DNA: TGTGCCAGCGGGACTAGCTTGTGGGAGACCCAGTACTTC.

The CDR3 DNA is TGCAGCGTTGAGGGACTAGCGGGAGTATCCTACGAGCAGTACTTC. Its translation: CSVEGLAGVSYEQYF. The J gene is TRBJ2-7, the V gene TRBV29-1; 14 bases agree with TRBD2. Germline trimming cut 3 bases from V and 1 base from J; bases unmatched to any gene: 2. This CDR3 has 15 residues. Germline-derived CDR1 and CDR2 are SQVTM and ANQGSEA.

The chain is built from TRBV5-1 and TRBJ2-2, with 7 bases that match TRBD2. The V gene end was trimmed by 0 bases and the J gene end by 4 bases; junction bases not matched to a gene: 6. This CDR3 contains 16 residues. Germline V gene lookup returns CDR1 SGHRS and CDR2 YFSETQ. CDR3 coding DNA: TGCGCCAGCAGCTTGGTTTATTCTAGCGGCACCGGGGAGCTGTTTTTT. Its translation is CASSLVYSSGTGELFF.

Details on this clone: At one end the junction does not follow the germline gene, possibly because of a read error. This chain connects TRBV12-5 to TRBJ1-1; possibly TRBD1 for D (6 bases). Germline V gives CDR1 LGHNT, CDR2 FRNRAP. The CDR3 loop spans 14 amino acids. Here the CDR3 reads CASGLGGLNTKAFF. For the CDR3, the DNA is TGTGCTAGTGGATTAGGGGGATTGAACACTAAAGCTTTCTTT.

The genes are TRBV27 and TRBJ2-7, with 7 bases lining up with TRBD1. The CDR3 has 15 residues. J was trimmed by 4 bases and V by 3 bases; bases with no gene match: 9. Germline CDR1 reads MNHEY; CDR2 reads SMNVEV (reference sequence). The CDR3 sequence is CASSFFGSGGYEQYF. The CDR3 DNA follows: TGTGCCAGCAGTTTCTTCGGGTCAGGGGGTTACGAGCAGTACTTC.

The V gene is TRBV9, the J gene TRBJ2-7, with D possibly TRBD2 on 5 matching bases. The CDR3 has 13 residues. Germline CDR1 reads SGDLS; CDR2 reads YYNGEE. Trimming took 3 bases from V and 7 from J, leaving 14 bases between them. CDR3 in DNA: TGTGCCAGCAGCGGGGCAATCGGCGGGGAGCAGTACTTC. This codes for CASSGAIGGEQYF.

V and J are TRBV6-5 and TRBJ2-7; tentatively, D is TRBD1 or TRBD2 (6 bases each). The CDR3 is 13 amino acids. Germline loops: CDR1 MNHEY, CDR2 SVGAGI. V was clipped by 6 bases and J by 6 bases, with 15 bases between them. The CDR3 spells CASRTPGGGEQYF. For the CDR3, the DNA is TGTGCCAGCAGAACCCCCGGAGGGGGCGAGCAGTACTTC.

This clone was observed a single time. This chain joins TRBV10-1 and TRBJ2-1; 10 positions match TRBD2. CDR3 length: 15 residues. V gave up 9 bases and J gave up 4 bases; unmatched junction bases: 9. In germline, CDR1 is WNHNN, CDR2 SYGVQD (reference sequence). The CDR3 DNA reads TGCGCCAGGTATAGGGAGCGGGAGGGTTACAATGAGCAGTTCTTC. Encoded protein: CARYREREGYNEQFF.

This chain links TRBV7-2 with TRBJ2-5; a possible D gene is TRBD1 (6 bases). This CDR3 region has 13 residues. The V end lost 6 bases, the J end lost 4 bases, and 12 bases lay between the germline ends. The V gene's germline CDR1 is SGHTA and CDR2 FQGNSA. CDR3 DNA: TGTGCCAGCAGAATAGGGGGTCGAGAGACCCAGTACTTC. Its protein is CASRIGGRETQYF.

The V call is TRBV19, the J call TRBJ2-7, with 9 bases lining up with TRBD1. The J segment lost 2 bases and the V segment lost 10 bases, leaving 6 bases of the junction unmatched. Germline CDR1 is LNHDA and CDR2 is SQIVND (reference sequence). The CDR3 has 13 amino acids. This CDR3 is CATAGTGTYEQYF. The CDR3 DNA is TGTGCCACTGCGGGGACAGGGACCTACGAGCAGTACTTC. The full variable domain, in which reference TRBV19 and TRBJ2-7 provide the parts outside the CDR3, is DGGITQSPKYLFRKEGQNVTLSCEQNLNHDAMYWYRQDPGQGLRLIYYSQIVNDFQKGDIAEGYSVSREKKESFPLTVTSAQKNPTAFYLCATAGTGTYEQYFGPGTRLTVT.

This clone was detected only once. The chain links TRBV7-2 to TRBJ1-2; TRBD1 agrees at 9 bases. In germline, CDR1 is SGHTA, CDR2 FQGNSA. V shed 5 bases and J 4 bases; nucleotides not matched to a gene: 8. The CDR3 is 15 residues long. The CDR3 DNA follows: TGTGCCAGCAGCATCACCGGGACAGGGTCCTATGGCTACACCTTC. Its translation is CASSITGTGSYGYTF. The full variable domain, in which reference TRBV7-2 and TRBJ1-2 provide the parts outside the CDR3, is GAGVSQSPSNKVTEKGKDVELRCDPISGHTALYWYRQSLGQGLEFLIYFQGNSAPDKSGLPSDRFSAERTGGSVSTLTIQRTQQEDSAVYLCASSITGTGSYGYTFGSGTRLTVV.

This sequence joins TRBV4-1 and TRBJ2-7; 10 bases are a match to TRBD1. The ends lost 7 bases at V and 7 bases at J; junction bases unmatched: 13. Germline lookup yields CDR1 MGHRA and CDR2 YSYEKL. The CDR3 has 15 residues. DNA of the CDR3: TGCGCCAGCACCCGCTTCGCGGACAGGGGGAGGGAGCAGTACTTC. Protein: CASTRFADRGREQYF.

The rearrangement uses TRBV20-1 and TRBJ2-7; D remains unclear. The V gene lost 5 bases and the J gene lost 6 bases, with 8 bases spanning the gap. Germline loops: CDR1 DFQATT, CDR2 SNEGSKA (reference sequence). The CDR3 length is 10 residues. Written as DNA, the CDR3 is TGCAGTGCTGGTCGTTCCGAGCAGTACTTC. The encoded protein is CSAGRSEQYF.

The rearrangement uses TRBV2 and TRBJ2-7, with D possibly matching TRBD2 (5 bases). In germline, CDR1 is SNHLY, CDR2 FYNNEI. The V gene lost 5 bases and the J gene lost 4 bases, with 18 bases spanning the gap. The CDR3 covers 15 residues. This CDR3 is CASSSILDLAYEQYF. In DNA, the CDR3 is TGTGCCAGCAGTTCAATACTAGATTTGGCATACGAGCAGTACTTC.

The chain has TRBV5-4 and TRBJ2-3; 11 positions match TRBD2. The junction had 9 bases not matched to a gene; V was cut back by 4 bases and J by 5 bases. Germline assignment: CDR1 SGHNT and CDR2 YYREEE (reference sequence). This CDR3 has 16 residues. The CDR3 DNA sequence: TGTGCCAGCAGCCTGACTAGCGGGACGGATCGAGATACGCAGTATTTT. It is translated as CASSLTSGTDRDTQYF.

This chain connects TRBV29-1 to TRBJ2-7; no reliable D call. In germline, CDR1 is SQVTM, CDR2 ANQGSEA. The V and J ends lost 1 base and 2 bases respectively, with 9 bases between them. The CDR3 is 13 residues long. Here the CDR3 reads CSVEAGPPYEQYF. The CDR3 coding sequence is TGCAGCGTTGAAGCGGGCCCGCCCTACGAGCAGTACTTC.

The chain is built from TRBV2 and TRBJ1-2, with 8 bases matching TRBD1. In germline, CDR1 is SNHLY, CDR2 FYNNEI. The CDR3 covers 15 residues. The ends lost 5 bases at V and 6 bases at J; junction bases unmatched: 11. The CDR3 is CASSPPGQEYDGYTF. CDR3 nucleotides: TGTGCCAGCAGTCCTCCGGGACAGGAGTACGATGGCTACACCTTC.

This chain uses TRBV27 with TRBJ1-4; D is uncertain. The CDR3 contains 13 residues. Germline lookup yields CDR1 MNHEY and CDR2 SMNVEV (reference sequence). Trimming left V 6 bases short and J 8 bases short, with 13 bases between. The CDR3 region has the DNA TGTGCCAGCAGCGTCCGGCCGGGCGAAAAACTGTTTTTT. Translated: CASSVRPGEKLFF.

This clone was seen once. In DNA form, the CDR3 reads TGTGCCAGCAGCTTAAACCCCACTAGCGGATTCACAGATACGCAGTATTTT. It codes for CASSLNPTSGFTDTQYF. This chain links TRBV7-3 with TRBJ2-3; 8 bases are a match to TRBD2. CDR1 and CDR2 (germline): SGHTA, FQGTGA. The V gene end was trimmed by 1 base and the J gene end by 2 bases; junction bases not matched to a gene: 8. CDR3 length equals 17 residues.

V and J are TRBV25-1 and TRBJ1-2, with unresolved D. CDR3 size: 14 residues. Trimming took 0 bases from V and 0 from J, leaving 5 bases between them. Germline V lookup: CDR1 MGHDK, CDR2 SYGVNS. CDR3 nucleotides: TGTGCCAGCAGTGAATATGGACCTAACTATGGCTACACCTTC. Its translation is CASSEYGPNYGYTF.

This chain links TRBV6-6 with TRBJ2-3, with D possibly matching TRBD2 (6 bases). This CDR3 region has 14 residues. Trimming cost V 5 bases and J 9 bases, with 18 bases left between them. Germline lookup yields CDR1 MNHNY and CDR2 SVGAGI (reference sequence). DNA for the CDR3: TGTGCCAGCAGTCGCGGGGACGCATCAGGAACGCAGTATTTT. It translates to CASSRGDASGTQYF.